This TCR beta chain emerged from a study of OX40 agonist ivuxolimab in advanced cancers. This CDR3 comprises 18 residues. V gave up 3 bases and J gave up 0 bases; unmatched junction bases: 11. Germline CDR1 is SQVTM and CDR2 is ANQGSEA. Clones were read by immunoSEQ multiplex PCR, and TCRdb kept only the in-frame ones, dropping some. The sample lists around 75,000 clones, around nine tenths occurring once. This rearrangement joins TRBV29-1 to TRBJ1-1; TRBD1 agrees at 12 bases. The specimen comprised CD4+ or CD8+ T cells sorted from blood, sampled in a trial of the OX40 agonist ivuxolimab. The sequence was obtained from an adult with an advanced solid tumor such as melanoma, head and neck, liver or kidney cancer. CDR3 bases: TGCAGCGTTGACGGTGGGACAGGGGGCGCGAGGATGAACACTGAAGCTTTCTTT. Its translation is CSVDGGTGGARMNTEAFF. The complete variable domain, with remaining parts taken from reference TRBV29-1 and TRBJ1-1, reads SAVISQKPSRDICQRGTSLTIQCQVDSQVTMMFWYRQQPGQSLTLIATANQGSEATYESGFVIDKFPISRPNLTFSTLTVSNMSPEDSSIYLCSVDGGTGGARMNTEAFFGQGTRLTVV.